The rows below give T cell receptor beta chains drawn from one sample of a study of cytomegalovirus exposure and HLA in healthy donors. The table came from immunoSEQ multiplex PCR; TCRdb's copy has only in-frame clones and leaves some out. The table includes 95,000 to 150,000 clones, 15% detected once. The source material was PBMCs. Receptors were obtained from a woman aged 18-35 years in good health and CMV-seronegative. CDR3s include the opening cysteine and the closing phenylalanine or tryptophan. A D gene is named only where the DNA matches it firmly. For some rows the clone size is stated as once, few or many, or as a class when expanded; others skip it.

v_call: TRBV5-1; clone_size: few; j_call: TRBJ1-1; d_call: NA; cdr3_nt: TGCGCCAGCAGCTTGGGGTGGACGGGAAACACTGAAGCTTTCTTT; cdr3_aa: CASSLGWTGNTEAFF
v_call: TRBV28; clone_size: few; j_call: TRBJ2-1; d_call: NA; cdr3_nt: TGTGCCAGCAGTTTGTCCCGGGAGAGGGGGCAATCTGAGCAGTTCTTC; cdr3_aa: CASSLSRERGQSEQFF
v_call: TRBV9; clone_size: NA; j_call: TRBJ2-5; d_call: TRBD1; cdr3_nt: TGTGCCAGCAGCGTTAGCGGGACAGGGGTGGAGACCCAGTACTTC; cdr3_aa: CASSVSGTGVETQYF
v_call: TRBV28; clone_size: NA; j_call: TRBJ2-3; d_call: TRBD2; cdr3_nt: TGTGCCAGCAGTGACGGGCGGGAGGGCCATGGAGATACGCAGTATTTT; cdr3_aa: CASSDGREGHGDTQYF
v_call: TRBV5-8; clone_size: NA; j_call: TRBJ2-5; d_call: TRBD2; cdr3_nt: TGTGCCAGCAGCTCCTGGACTAGCGGCCAAGAGACCCAGTACTTC; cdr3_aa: CASSSWTSGQETQYF
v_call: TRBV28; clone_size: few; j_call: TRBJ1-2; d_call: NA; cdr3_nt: TGTGCCAGCAGTTTTCCCGGGGTGGCTGCCTATGGCTACACCTTC; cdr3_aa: CASSFPGVAAYGYTF
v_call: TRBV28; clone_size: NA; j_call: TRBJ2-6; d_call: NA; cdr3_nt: TGTGCCAGCAGTTTATGGGCAGGGATTGCTGGGGCCAACGTCCTGACTTTC; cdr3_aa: CASSLWAGIAGANVLTF
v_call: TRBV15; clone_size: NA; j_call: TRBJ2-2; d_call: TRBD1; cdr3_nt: TGTGCCACCAGCGCTCAAGACAGGGCGAACACCGGGGAGCTGTTTTTT; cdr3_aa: CATSAQDRANTGELFF
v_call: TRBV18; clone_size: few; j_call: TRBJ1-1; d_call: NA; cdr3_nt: TGTGCCAGCTCACCACCTGACAGGAACACTGAAGCTTTCTTT; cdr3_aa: CASSPPDRNTEAFF
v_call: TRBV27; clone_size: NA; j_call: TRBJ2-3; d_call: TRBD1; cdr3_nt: TGTGCCAGCAGTTTATTCAGGGGGCTGGATACGCAGTATTTT; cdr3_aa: CASSLFRGLDTQYF
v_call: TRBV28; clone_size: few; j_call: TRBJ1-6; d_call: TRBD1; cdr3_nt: TGTGCCAGCAGTTTAGACAGGGACGGTAATTCACCCCTCCACTTT; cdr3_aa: CASSLDRDGNSPLHF
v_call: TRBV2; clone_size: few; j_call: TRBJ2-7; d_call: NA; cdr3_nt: TGTGCCAGCAGCGAGACAGGGCGGGGGTACTTC; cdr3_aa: CASSETGRGYF
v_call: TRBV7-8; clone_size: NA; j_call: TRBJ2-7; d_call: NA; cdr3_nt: TGTGCCAGCAGCCACAATGAGGGCAGGGGGGTTTACGAGCAGTACTTC; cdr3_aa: CASSHNEGRGVYEQYF
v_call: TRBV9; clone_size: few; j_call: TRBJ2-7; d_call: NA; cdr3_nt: TGTGCCAGCAGCGTAGATGGACAGTCCTACTACGAGCAGTACTTC; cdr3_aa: CASSVDGQSYYEQYF
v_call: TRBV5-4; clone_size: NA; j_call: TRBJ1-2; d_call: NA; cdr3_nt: TGTGCCAGCAGCTTGGGTAACAGGGTTTCTAACTATGGCTACACCTTC; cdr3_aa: CASSLGNRVSNYGYTF
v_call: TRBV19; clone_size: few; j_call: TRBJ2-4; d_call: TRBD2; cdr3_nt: TGTGCCAGTAGTAGGGGACTAGCCGTCCACTTC; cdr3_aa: CASSRGLAVHF
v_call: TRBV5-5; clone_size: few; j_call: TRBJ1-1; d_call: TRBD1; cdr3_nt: TGTGCCAGCAGCCGACAGGGGTACACTGAAGCTTTCTTT; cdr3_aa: CASSRQGYTEAFF
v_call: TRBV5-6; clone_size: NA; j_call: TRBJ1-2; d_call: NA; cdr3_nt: TGTGCCAGCAGCTTGGGTTTCGGTCAGGGAGGCGGCTACACCTTC; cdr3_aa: CASSLGFGQGGGYTF
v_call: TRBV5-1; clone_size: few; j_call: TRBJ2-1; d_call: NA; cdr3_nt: TGCGCCAGCAGCTTGTTAGGGGTCTACAATGAGCAGTTCTTC; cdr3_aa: CASSLLGVYNEQFF
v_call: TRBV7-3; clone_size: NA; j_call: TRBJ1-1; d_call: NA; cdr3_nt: TGTGCCAGCAGCTTCCAGGGGTTGAACACTGAAGCTTTCTTT; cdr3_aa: CASSFQGLNTEAFF
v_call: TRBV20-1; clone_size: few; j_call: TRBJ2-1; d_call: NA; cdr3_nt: TGCAGTCTATACCGGGGAATTGAGCAGTTCTTC; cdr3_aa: CSLYRGIEQFF
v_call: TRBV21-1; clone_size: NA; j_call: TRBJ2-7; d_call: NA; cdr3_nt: TGTGCCAGCAGCACACCGGACAGAGCCTACGAGCAGTACTTC; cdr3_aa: CASSTPDRAYEQYF
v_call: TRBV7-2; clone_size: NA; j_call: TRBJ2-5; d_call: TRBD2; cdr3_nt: TGTGCCAGCAGCCGGCGGACTAGCGGGTCCCGCCGGGAGACCCAGTACTTC; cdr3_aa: CASSRRTSGSRRETQYF
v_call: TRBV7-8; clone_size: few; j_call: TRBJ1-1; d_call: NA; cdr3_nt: TGTGCCAGCAGCTTAGAACAACCGAACACTGAAGCTTTCTTT; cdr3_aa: CASSLEQPNTEAFF
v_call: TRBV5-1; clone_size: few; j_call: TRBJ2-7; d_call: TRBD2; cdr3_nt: TGCGCCAGCAGCTTGCGCGGGAGGATGACCTACGAGCAGTACTTC; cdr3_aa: CASSLRGRMTYEQYF
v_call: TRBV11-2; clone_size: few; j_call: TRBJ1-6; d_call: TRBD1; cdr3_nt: TGTGCCAGCAGCCTTCTGCCGGGACAGTTCAATTCACCCCTCCACTTT; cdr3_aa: CASSLLPGQFNSPLHF
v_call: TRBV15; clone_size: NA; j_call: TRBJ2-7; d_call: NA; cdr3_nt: TGTGCCACCAGCAGGGGGGCAGGCTCCTACGAGCAGTACTTC; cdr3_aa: CATSRGAGSYEQYF
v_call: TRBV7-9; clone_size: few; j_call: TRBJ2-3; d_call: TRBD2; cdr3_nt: TGTGCCAGCAGCTTAACTAGCGGGACGGCAGATACGCAGTATTTT; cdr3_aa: CASSLTSGTADTQYF
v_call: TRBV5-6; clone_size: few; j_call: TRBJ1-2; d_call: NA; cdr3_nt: TGTGCCAGCAGCTTGGATGACAGGCCCTCCTACACCTTC; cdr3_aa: CASSLDDRPSYTF
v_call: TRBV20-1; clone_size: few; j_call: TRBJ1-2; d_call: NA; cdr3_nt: TGCAGTGCACAGGGCTATGGCTACACCTTC; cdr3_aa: CSAQGYGYTF
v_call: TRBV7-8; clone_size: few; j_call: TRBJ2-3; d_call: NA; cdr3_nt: TGTGCCAGCAGAGGAAGCGGCTCCACAGATACGCAGTATTTT; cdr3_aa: CASRGSGSTDTQYF
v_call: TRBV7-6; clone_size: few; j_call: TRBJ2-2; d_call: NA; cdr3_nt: TGTGCCAGCAGCTTAGATGGCCCCGGGGAGCTGTTTTTT; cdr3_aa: CASSLDGPGELFF
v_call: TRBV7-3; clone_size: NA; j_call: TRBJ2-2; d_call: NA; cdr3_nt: TGTGCCAGCAGCCCCAGGAGCGGAGGGAACACCGGGGAGCTGTTTTTT; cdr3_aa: CASSPRSGGNTGELFF
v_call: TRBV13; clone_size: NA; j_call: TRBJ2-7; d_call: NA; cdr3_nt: TGTGCCAGCAGCGCCTTAGGTTTGACGGGAGTAAGGTACGAGCAGTACTTC; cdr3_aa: CASSALGLTGVRYEQYF
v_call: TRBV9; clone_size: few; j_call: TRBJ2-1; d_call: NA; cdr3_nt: TGTGCCAGCAGCGTAGTTGGTAGTCCCCGGGAGGAGCAGTTCTTC; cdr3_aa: CASSVVGSPREEQFF
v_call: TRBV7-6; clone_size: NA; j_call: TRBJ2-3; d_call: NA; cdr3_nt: TGTGCCAGCAGCTTAGAGGCAGGGGGGAACTCAGATACGCAGTATTTT; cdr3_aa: CASSLEAGGNSDTQYF
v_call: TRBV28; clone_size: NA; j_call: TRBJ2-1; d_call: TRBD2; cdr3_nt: TGTGCCAGCAGTTCTGGACATTCCACTAGCGGGAGCTACAATGAGCAGTTCTTC; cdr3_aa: CASSSGHSTSGSYNEQFF
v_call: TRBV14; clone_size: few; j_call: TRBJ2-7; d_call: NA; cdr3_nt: TGTGCCAGCAGCCTCCTACCCGCCTACGAGCAGTACTTC; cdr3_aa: CASSLLPAYEQYF
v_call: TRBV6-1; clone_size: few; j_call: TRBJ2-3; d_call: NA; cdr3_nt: TGTGCCACCCTGATCCGGGGAACAGATACGCAGTATTTT; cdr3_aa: CATLIRGTDTQYF
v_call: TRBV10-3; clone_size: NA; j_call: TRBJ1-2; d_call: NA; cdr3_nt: TGTGCCATCACCTCAGACAGGACCTATGGCTACACCTTC; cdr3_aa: CAITSDRTYGYTF
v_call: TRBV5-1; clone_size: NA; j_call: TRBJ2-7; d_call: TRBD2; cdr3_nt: TGCGCCAGCAGCTTTCTAGGCGGGGGGGCCTTGGACGAGCAGTACTTC; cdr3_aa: CASSFLGGGALDEQYF